The clone carrying this T cell receptor beta chain was detected once. The data stem from a study of control samples from healthy donors and cancer patients. Profiling relied on immunoSEQ multiplex PCR, and the TCRdb table lists in-frame clones only, not all of them. The profile shows 80,000 or so clones, about 90% of them singletons. Germline CDR1 and CDR2: MNHEY and SVGAGI. The CDR3 has 14 amino acids. Trimming removed 3 bases from V and 4 bases from J; junction bases left unmatched: 5. The material sequenced was blood. This TCR came from a man aged 45-65 years in good health. This chain links TRBV6-5 with TRBJ2-7, with 8 bases lining up with TRBD1. The DNA for the CDR3 is TGTGCCAGCAGTTATGGACAGGGCGGGTACGAGCAGTACTTC. Translation: CASSYGQGGYEQYF.